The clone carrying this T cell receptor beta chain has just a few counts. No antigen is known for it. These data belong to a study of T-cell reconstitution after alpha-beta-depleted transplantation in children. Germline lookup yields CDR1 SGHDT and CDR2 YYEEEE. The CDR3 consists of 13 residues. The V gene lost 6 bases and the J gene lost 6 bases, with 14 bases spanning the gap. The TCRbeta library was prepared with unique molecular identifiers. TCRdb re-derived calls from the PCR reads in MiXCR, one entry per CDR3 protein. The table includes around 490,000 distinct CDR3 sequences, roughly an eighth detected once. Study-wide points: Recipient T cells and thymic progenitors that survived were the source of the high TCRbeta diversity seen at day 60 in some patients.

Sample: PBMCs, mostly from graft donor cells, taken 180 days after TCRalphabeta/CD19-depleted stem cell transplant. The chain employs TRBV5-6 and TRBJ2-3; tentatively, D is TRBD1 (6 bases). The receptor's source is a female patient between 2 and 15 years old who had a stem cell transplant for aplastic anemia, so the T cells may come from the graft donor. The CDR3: CASTRQEGDTQYF. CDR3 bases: TGTGCCAGCACCCGACAGGAAGGGGATACGCAGTATTTT.